The present entry profiles one T cell receptor (beta chain) with its context. Original handling: Amplification from reference gene primers served as the basis for estimated nucleated cell counts. Libraries were prepared by immunoSEQ multiplex PCR; TCRdb keeps only in-frame clonotypes and omits some of them. V and J calls and clone size come straight from that table; D and trimming were deduced from the DNA. Of some 260,000 clones listed, over 65% are singletons. This record belongs to a study of blood T cell repertoires in COVID-19. In the study overall: The United States, Italy and Spain were the sources of the acute and convalescent COVID-19 samples. T cells, B-cell-depleted T cells, or PBMCs provided the cDNA or gDNA that served as material.

In germline, CDR1 is SGHDN, CDR2 FVKESK. The V end lost 2 bases, the J end lost 4 bases, and 14 bases lay between the germline ends. The CDR3 consists of 15 residues. V usage is TRBV14 and J usage is TRBJ2-5; a weak D match, TRBD1 (6 bases). The specimen sequenced was peripheral blood. The origin of this receptor is a woman aged 80 or over with acute or convalescent COVID-19. CDR3 in amino acids: CASSQLQGYGETQYF. DNA for the CDR3: TGTGCCAGCAGCCAACTGCAGGGGTATGGAGAGACCCAGTACTTC.